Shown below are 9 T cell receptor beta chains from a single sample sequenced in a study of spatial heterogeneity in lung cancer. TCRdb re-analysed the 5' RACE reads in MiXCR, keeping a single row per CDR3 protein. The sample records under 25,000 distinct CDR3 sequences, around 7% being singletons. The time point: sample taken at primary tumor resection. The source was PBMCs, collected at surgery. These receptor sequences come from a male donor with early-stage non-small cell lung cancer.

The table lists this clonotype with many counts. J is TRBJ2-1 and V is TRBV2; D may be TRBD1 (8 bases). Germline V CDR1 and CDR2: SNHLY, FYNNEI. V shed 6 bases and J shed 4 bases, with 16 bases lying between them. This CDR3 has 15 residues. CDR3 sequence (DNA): TGTGCCAGCAGCGCTGACAGGGGAGGGTACAATGAGCAGTTCTTC. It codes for CASSADRGGYNEQFF.

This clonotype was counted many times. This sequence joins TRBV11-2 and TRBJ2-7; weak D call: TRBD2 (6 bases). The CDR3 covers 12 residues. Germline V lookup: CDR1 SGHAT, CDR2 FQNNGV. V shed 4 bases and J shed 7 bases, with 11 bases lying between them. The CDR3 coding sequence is TGTGCCAGCAGCTCCCAGGGAGGAGAGCAGTACTTC. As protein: CASSSQGGEQYF.

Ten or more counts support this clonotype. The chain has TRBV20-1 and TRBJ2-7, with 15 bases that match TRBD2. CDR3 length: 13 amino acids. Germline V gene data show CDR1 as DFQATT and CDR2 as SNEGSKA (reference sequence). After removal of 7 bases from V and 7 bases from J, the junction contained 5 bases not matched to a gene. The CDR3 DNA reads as TGCAGTGGGTCCGGGACTAGCGGGAGGGAGCAGTACTTC. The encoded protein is CSGSGTSGREQYF.

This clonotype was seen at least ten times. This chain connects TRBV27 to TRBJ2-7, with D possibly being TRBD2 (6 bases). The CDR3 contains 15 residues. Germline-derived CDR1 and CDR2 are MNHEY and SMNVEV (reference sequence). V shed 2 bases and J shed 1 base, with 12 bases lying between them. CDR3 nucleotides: TGTGCCAGCAGTTTAGTAGCGGAGCAATCCTACGAGCAGTACTTC. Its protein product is CASSLVAEQSYEQYF.

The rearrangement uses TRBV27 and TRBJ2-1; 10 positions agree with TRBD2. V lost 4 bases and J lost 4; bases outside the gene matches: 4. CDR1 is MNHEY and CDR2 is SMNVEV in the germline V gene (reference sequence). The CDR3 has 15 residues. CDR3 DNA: TGTGCCAGCAGTTGGGGGACTAGCGAATACAATGAGCAGTTCTTC. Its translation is CASSWGTSEYNEQFF.

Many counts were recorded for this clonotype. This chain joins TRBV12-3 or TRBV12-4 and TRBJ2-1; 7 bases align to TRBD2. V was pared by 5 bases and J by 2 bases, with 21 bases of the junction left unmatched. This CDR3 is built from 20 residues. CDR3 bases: TGTGCCAGCAGTCTCCATGCCGGGACTAACTATCAGAAGGCCTACAATGAGCAGTTCTTC. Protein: CASSLHAGTNYQKAYNEQFF.

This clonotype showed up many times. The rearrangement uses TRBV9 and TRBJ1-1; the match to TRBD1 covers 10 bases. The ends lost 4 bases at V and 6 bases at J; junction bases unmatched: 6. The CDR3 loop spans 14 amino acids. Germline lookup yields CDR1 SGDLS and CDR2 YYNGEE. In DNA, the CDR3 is TGTGCCAGCAGCTTCCGGGACAGGGGTCCTGAAGCTTTCTTT. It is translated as CASSFRDRGPEAFF.

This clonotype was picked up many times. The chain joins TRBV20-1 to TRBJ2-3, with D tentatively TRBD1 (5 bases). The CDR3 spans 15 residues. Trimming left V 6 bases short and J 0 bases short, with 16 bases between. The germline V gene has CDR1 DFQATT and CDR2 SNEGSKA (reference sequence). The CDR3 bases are TGCAGTGCCCGGACGACAGTTACTAGCACAGATACGCAGTATTTT. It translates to CSARTTVTSTDTQYF.

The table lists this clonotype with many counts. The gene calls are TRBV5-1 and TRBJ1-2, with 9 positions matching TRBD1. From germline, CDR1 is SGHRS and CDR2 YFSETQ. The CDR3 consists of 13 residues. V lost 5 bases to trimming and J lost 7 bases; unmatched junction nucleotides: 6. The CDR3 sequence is CASSTDRGTGYTF. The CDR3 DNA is TGCGCCAGCAGTACCGACAGGGGGACTGGCTACACCTTC.